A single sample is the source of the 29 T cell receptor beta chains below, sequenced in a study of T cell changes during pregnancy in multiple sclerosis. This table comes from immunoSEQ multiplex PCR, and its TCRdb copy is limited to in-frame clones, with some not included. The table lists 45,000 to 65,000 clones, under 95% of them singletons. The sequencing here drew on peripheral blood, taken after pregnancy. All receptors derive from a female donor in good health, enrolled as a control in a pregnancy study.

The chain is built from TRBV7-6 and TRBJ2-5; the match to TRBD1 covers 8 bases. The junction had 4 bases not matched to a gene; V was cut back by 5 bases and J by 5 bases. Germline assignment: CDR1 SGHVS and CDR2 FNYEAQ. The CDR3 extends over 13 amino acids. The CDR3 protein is CASSPGGGETQYF. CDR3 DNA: TGTGCCAGCAGCCCAGGGGGCGGGGAGACCCAGTACTTC.

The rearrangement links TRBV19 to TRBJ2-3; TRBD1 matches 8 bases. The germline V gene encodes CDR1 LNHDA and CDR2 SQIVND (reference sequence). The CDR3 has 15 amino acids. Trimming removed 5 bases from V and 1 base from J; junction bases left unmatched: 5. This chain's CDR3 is CASSEDRAGTDTQYF. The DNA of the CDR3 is TGTGCCAGTAGTGAGGACAGGGCCGGCACAGATACGCAGTATTTT.

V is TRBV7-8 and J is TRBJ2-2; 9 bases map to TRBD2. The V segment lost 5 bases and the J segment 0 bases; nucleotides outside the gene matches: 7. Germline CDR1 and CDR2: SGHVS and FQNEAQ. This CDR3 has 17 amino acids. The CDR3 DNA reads TGTGCCAGCAGCATTCGAGCGGGGGGAACGAACACCGGGGAGCTGTTTTTT. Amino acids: CASSIRAGGTNTGELFF.

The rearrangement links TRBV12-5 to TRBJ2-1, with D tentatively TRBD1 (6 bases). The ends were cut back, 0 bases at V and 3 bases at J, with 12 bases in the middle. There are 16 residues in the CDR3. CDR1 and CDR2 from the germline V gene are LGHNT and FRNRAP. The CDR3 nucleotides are TGTGCTAGTGGTTTGGTAGAGGGGGTGGTCTACAATGAGCAGTTCTTC. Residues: CASGLVEGVVYNEQFF.

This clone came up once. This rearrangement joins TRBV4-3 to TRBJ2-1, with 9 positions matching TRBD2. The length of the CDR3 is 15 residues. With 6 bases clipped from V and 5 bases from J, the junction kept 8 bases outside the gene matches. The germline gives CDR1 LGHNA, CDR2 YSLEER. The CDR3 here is CASSLGGGVDNEQFF. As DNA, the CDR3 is TGCGCCAGCAGTCTTGGCGGGGGGGTGGACAATGAGCAGTTCTTC.

CDR3 sequence reads: CASSLQRRSGGGINYGYTF. CDR3 sequence (DNA): TGTGCCAGCAGCTTACAACGAAGAAGCGGGGGCGGTATTAACTATGGCTACACCTTC. J is TRBJ1-2 and V is TRBV7-8; possible D gene TRBD1, 6 bases. The CDR3 length is 19 residues. V was trimmed by 2 bases and J by 1 base, leaving 23 bases between them. Germline V CDR1 and CDR2: SGHVS, FQNEAQ.

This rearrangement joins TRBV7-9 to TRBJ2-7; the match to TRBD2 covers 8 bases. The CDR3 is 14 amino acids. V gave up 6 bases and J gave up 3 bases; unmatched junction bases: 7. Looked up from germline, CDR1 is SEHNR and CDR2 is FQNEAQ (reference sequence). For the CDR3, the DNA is TGTGCCAGCAGGCCCAGCGGGAGTCTCTACGAGCAGTACTTC. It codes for CASRPSGSLYEQYF.

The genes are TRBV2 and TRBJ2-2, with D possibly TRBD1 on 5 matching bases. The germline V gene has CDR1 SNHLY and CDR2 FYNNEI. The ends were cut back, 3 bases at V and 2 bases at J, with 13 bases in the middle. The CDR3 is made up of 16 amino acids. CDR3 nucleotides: TGTGCCAGCAGTGATTTTAGGGGCGTTAACACCGGGGAGCTGTTTTTT. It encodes CASSDFRGVNTGELFF.

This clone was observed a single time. The CDR3, as DNA: TGTGCCAGCAGTTCCCCCCTGACTAGCGGGAGATTCAATGAGCAGTTCTTC. Amino acid sequence: CASSSPLTSGRFNEQFF. V gene TRBV27 combines with J gene TRBJ2-1, with 12 bases aligning to TRBD2. This CDR3 has 17 residues. V dropped 4 bases and J dropped 6; count of bases not matched to a gene: 10. The V gene's germline CDR1 is MNHEY and CDR2 SMNVEV (reference sequence).

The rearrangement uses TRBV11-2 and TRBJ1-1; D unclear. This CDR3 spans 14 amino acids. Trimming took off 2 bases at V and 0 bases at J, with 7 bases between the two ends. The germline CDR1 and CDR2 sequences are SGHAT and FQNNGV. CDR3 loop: CASSLMTLNTEAFF. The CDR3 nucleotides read TGTGCCAGCAGCTTAATGACTTTGAACACTGAAGCTTTCTTT.

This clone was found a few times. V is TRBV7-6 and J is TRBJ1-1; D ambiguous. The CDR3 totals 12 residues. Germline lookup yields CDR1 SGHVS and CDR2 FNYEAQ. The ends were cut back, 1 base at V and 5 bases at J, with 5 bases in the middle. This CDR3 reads CASSLVLTEAFF. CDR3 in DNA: TGTGCCAGCAGCTTAGTCTTGACTGAAGCTTTCTTT.

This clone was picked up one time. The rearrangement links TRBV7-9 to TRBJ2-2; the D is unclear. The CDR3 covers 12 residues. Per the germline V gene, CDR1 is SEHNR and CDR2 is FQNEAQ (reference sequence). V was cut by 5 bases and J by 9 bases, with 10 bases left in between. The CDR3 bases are TGTGCCAGCAGCCTATCCAACCGGGAGCTGTTTTTT. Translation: CASSLSNRELFF.

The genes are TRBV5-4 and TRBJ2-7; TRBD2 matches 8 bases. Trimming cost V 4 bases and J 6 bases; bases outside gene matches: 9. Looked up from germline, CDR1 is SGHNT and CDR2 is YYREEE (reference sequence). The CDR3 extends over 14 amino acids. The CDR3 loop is CASSPPGLVGEQYF. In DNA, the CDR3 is TGTGCCAGCAGCCCGCCGGGACTAGTAGGCGAGCAGTACTTC.

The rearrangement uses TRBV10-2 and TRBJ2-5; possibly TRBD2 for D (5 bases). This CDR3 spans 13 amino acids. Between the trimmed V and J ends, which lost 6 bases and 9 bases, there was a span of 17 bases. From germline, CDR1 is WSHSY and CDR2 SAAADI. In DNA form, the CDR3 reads TGCGCCAGCAGCGAACTAGGGTTAGGCGCCCAGTACTTC. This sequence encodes CASSELGLGAQYF.

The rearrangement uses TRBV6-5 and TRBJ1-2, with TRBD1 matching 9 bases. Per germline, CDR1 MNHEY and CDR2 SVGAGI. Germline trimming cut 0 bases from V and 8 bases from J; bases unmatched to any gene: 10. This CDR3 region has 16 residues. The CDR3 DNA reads TGTGCCAGCAGTTACTCGCAGGGACAGGGTAGGGGCGGCTACACCTTC. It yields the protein CASSYSQGQGRGGYTF.

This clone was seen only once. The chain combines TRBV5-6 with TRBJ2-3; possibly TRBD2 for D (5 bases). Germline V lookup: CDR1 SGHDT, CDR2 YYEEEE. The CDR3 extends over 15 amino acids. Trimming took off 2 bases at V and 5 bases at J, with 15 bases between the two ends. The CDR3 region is CASSFATRIEDTQYF. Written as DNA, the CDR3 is TGTGCCAGCAGCTTCGCCACTAGAATCGAAGATACGCAGTATTTT.

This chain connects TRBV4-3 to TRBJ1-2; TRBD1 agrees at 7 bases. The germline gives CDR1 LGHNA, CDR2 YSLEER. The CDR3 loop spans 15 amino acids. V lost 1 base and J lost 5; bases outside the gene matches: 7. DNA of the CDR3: TGCGCCAGCAGCCAAGGACAGGGCCAGGTGTATGGCTACACCTTC. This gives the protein CASSQGQGQVYGYTF.

CDR3 nucleotides: TGTGCCAGTAGTTTTACAGGGCTCGCCGGCTACACCTTC. Its translation is CASSFTGLAGYTF. The chain uses TRBV19 and TRBJ1-2; D possibly corresponds to TRBD1 (6 bases). V was cut by 5 bases and J by 8 bases, with 15 bases left in between. Germline-derived CDR1 and CDR2 are LNHDA and SQIVND (reference sequence). The CDR3 is made up of 13 amino acids.

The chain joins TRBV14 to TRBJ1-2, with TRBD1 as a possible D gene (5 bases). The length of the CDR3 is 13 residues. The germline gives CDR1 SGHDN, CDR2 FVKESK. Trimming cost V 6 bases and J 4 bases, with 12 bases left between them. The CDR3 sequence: CASSYDRIYGYTF. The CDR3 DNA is TGTGCCAGCAGTTACGACAGAATCTATGGCTACACCTTC.

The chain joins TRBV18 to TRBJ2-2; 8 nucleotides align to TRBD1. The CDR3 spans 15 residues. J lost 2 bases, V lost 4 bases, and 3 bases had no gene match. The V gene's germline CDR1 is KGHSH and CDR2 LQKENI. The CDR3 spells CASSRGQGNTGELFF. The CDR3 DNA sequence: TGTGCCAGCTCACGAGGACAGGGCAACACCGGGGAGCTGTTTTTT.

The CDR3 sequence is CASSVEAGGADTQYF. The CDR3 bases are TGTGCCAGCAGCGTAGAGGCGGGAGGGGCAGATACGCAGTATTTT. This chain uses TRBV9 with TRBJ2-3; 9 nucleotides match TRBD2. The CDR3 contains 15 residues. CDR1 and CDR2 from the germline V gene are SGDLS and YYNGEE. V lost 0 bases to trimming and J lost 4 bases; unmatched junction nucleotides: 3. The entire variable domain, with the rest obtained from reference TRBV9 and TRBJ2-3, is as follows: DSGVTQTPKHLITATGQRVTLRCSPRSGDLSVYWYQQSLDQGLQFLIQYYNGEERAKGNILERFSAQQFPDLHSELNLSSLELGDSALYFCASSVEAGGADTQYFGPGTRLTVL.

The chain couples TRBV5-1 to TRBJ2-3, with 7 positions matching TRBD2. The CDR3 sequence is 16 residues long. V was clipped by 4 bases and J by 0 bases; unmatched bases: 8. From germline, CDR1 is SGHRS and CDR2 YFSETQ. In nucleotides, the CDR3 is TGCGCCAGCAGCCTCTCCCAGCGGGGTAGCACAGATACGCAGTATTTT. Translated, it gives CASSLSQRGSTDTQYF.

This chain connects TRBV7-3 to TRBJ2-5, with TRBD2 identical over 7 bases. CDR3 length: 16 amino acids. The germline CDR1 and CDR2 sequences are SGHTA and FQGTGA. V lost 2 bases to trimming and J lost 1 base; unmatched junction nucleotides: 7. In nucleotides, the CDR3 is TGTGCCAGCAGCTTAGCTAGCGGCCTCTTCCAAGAGACCCAGTACTTC. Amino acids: CASSLASGLFQETQYF.

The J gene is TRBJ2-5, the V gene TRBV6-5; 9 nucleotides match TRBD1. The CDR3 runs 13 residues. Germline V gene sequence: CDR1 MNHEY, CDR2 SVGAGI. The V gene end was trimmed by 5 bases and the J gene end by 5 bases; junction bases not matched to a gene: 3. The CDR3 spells CASSGTGMETQYF. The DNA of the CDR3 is TGTGCCAGCAGTGGGACAGGGATGGAGACCCAGTACTTC.

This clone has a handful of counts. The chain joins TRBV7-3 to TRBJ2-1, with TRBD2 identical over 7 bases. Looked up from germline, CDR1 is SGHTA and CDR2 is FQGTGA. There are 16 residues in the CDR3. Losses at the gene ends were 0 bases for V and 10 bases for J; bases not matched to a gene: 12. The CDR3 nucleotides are TGTGCCAGCAGCTTAACCGGCGGGAGCGGAGGGAGCGAGCAGTTCTTC. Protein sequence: CASSLTGGSGGSEQFF.

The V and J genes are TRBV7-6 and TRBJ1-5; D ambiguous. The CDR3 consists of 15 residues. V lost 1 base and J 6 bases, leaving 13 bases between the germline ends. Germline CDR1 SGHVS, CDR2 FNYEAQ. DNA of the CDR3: TGTGCCAGCAGCTTAGGAGGGTTAAAAGTTCAGCCCCAGCATTTT. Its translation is CASSLGGLKVQPQHF.

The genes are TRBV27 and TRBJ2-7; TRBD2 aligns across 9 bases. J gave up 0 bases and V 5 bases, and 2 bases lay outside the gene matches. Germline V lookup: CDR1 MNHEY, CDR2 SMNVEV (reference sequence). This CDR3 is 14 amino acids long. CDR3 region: CASSIAGASYEQYF. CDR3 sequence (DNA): TGTGCCAGCAGTATAGCGGGAGCCTCCTACGAGCAGTACTTC.

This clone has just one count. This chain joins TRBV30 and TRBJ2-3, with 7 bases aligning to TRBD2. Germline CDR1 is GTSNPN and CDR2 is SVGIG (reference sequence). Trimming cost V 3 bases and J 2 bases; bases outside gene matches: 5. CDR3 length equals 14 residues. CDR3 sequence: CAWSGGIITDTQYF. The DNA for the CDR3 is TGTGCCTGGAGCGGGGGGATCATCACAGATACGCAGTATTTT.

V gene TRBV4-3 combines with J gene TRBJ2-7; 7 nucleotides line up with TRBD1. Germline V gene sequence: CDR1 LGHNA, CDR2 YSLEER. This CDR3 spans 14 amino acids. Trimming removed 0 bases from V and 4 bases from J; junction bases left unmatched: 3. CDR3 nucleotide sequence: TGCGCCAGCAGCCAAGATAGGGGACAGTACGAGCAGTACTTC. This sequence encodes CASSQDRGQYEQYF.